The 30 T cell receptor beta chains given below trace back to one sample, sequenced in a study of PD-L1 blockade in urothelial cancer. Measured with immunoSEQ multiplex PCR; TCRdb has only the in-frame clones, and not every one. This sample yields just under 50,000 clones, of which about 88% are seen a single time; around 3.2% belongs to the top ten. The time point: pretreatment peripheral blood. The sample consisted of PBMCs, taken around atezolizumab (anti-PD-L1) treatment. The source is a man in his 70s with urothelial cancer.

The chain carries TRBV5-1 and TRBJ2-7; TRBD2 aligns across 7 bases. The CDR3 is 15 amino acids. J gave up 0 bases and V 1 base, and 4 bases lay outside the gene matches. Germline V gene sequence: CDR1 SGHRS, CDR2 YFSETQ. The CDR3 here is CASSLTRGNSYEQYF. CDR3 bases: TGCGCCAGCAGCTTGACGCGGGGGAACTCCTACGAGCAGTACTTC.

The rearrangement uses TRBV7-9 and TRBJ2-1; 8 nucleotides match TRBD1. The CDR3 covers 16 residues. Germline V CDR1 and CDR2: SEHNR, FQNEAQ (reference sequence). V shed 0 bases, J shed 10 bases, and the junction held 11 bases outside the gene matches. The chain's CDR3 is CASSLAGTGLLREQFF. CDR3 in DNA: TGTGCCAGCAGCTTAGCCGGGACAGGCCTCCTTAGAGAGCAGTTCTTC.

The chain employs TRBV7-2 and TRBJ2-5, with 7 bases matching TRBD2. Germline CDR1 is SGHTA and CDR2 is FQGNSA. The CDR3 loop spans 14 amino acids. The V segment lost 3 bases and the J segment 2 bases; nucleotides outside the gene matches: 3. Here the CDR3 reads CASSFNGGQETQYF. The DNA of the CDR3 is TGTGCCAGCAGCTTCAACGGGGGGCAAGAGACCCAGTACTTC.

V gene TRBV7-2 combines with J gene TRBJ2-4, with D possibly being TRBD1 (5 bases). Between the trimmed V and J ends, which lost 5 bases and 2 bases, there was a span of 10 bases. The germline CDR1 and CDR2 sequences are SGHTA and FQGNSA. CDR3 length: 14 amino acids. CDR3 residues: CASSPAGPKNIQYF. Written as DNA, the CDR3 is TGTGCCAGCAGCCCCGCAGGGCCCAAAAACATTCAGTACTTC.

The chain combines TRBV7-2 with TRBJ2-3; weak D call: TRBD2 (7 bases). The CDR3 has 14 amino acids. V was clipped by 5 bases and J by 4 bases, with 13 bases between them. CDR1 and CDR2 (germline): SGHTA, FQGNSA. This CDR3 reads CASSRTGGPDTQYF. CDR3 sequence (DNA): TGTGCCAGCAGCCGGACGGGGGGCCCAGATACGCAGTATTTT.

The chain carries TRBV19 and TRBJ1-2, with a weak D call TRBD1 (5 bases). The germline V gene encodes CDR1 LNHDA and CDR2 SQIVND (reference sequence). V was shortened by 1 base and J by 4 bases, with 10 bases between the two germline ends. The CDR3 spans 14 residues. As DNA, the CDR3 is TGTGCCAGTAGTATAGGGGGCGAAACCTATGGCTACACCTTC. The encoded protein is CASSIGGETYGYTF.

V usage is TRBV6-5 and J usage is TRBJ2-5; the match to TRBD1 covers 11 bases. CDR3 length: 14 residues. With V trimmed by 6 bases and J by 6 bases, 6 bases remained unmatched. Germline CDR1 reads MNHEY; CDR2 reads SVGAGI. Here the CDR3 reads CASSIGTGGQTQYF. CDR3 sequence (DNA): TGTGCCAGCAGCATAGGGACAGGGGGGCAGACCCAGTACTTC.

This sequence joins TRBV27 and TRBJ1-1, with a possible D match to TRBD1 (6 bases). This CDR3 is built from 13 residues. Trimming pared 5 bases from V and 6 bases from J, leaving 13 bases between. The germline V gene has CDR1 MNHEY and CDR2 SMNVEV (reference sequence). In nucleotides, the CDR3 is TGTGCCAGCAGTCTACAGGGTGGGCCTGAAGCTTTCTTT. It translates to CASSLQGGPEAFF.

The chain joins TRBV4-3 to TRBJ2-3; D is uncertain. The CDR3 has 14 amino acids. Germline V CDR1 and CDR2: LGHNA, YSLEER. V was trimmed by 4 bases and J by 7 bases, leaving 15 bases between them. CDR3 nucleotide sequence: TGCGCCAGCAGCCCCAGCGTTGTGCGTAATACGCAGTATTTT. Its translation is CASSPSVVRNTQYF.

This chain connects TRBV27 to TRBJ2-6, with 9 bases lining up with TRBD1. There are 17 residues in the CDR3. The germline gives CDR1 MNHEY, CDR2 SMNVEV (reference sequence). V dropped 8 bases and J dropped 0; count of bases not matched to a gene: 8. The CDR3, as DNA: TGTGCCAGCGCAACACAGGGGGCCCTCTCTGGGGCCAACGTCCTGACTTTC. This translates into CASATQGALSGANVLTF.

The chain uses TRBV19 and TRBJ1-5, with D perhaps TRBD1 (5 bases). Trimming cost V 5 bases and J 3 bases, with 14 bases left between them. The germline V gene has CDR1 LNHDA and CDR2 SQIVND (reference sequence). The CDR3 extends over 15 amino acids. The CDR3 here is CASSLRRGTNQPQHF. CDR3 bases: TGTGCCAGTAGTTTACGTAGGGGAACCAATCAGCCCCAGCATTTT.

This clone occurred a few times. CDR3 DNA sequence: TGCGCCAGCAGCCAAGCCGGTGGGACCCAGTACTTC. It yields the protein CASSQAGGTQYF. The rearrangement joins TRBV4-1 to TRBJ2-5; D uncertain. Trimming took off 1 base at V and 7 bases at J, with 7 bases between the two ends. Germline lookup yields CDR1 MGHRA and CDR2 YSYEKL. The CDR3 extends over 12 amino acids.

This chain uses TRBV5-4 with TRBJ2-5; no clear D gene. The V gene lost 3 bases and the J gene lost 4 bases, with 19 bases spanning the gap. CDR1 and CDR2 (germline): SGHNT, YYREEE (reference sequence). The CDR3 is made up of 16 amino acids. The CDR3: CASSSYPLGAPETQYF. Written as DNA, the CDR3 is TGTGCCAGCAGCTCCTATCCACTCGGAGCCCCAGAGACCCAGTACTTC.

The DNA for the CDR3 is TGTGCCAGCAGCTGGTTGACTTACGAGCAGTACTTC. Its translation: CASSWLTYEQYF. The J gene is TRBJ2-7, the V gene TRBV5-8; no reliable D call. V was clipped by 3 bases and J by 4 bases, with 8 bases between them. CDR1 SGHTS and CDR2 YDEGEE come from the germline V gene. CDR3 length equals 12 residues.

V gene TRBV29-1 combines with J gene TRBJ1-2, with D maybe TRBD1 (6 bases). This CDR3 comprises 15 residues. V was cut by 6 bases and J by 1 base, with 18 bases left in between. Germline-derived CDR1 and CDR2 are SQVTM and ANQGSEA. CDR3 DNA sequence: TGCAGCGTCGCGCCCTCAGGGGCCCGTAACTATGGCTACACCTTC. This sequence encodes CSVAPSGARNYGYTF.

This clone was counted once. CDR3 sequence: CASSQDGRQPQHF. In DNA form, the CDR3 reads TGCGCCAGCAGCCAAGACGGTCGACAGCCCCAGCATTTT. The chain recombines TRBV4-3 with TRBJ1-5; no definite D call. The CDR3 runs 13 residues. Germline loops: CDR1 LGHNA, CDR2 YSLEER. The V end was cut by 0 bases, the J end by 7 bases, with 7 bases between.

V and J are TRBV30 and TRBJ1-4, with unresolved D. The length of the CDR3 is 13 residues. V lost 5 bases and J lost 3, with 10 bases in between. CDR1 is GTSNPN, CDR2 SVGIG, per germline (reference sequence). CDR3 coding DNA: TGTGCCTGGGCGGGGAGTTCTAATGAAAAACTGTTTTTT. Translated, it gives CAWAGSSNEKLFF.

A single count supports this clone. V is TRBV27 and J is TRBJ1-1, with D maybe TRBD1 (5 bases). The CDR3 runs 14 residues. Germline CDR1 and CDR2: MNHEY and SMNVEV (reference sequence). The V end was cut by 3 bases, the J end by 3 bases, with 11 bases between. The CDR3 sequence is CASSFGQGYTEAFF. For the CDR3, the DNA is TGTGCCAGCAGTTTTGGACAAGGTTACACTGAAGCTTTCTTT.

V usage is TRBV27 and J usage is TRBJ1-1; possibly TRBD1 for D (6 bases). Trimming removed 6 bases at V and 10 bases at J, with 12 bases between. This CDR3 has 11 residues. Germline V gives CDR1 MNHEY, CDR2 SMNVEV (reference sequence). The CDR3 sequence: CASSQQGRAFF. CDR3 nucleotides: TGTGCCAGCAGCCAACAGGGACGAGCTTTCTTT.

This chain joins TRBV5-6 and TRBJ1-6; 9 bases are a match to TRBD1. The CDR3 extends over 16 amino acids. Germline V gene lookup returns CDR1 SGHDT and CDR2 YYEEEE. With 2 bases clipped from V and 7 bases from J, the junction kept 7 bases outside the gene matches. Here the CDR3 DNA reads TGTGCCAGCAGCTTTCACACGACAGGGGGAAATTCACCCCTCCACTTT. Protein product: CASSFHTTGGNSPLHF.

The chain carries TRBV6-1 and TRBJ2-7; TRBD1 is a possible D gene (6 bases). The CDR3 runs to 14 residues. V lost 5 bases and J lost 0, with 11 bases in between. The germline gives CDR1 MNHNS, CDR2 SASEGT. CDR3 protein: CASSLQGSSYEQYF. CDR3 DNA: TGTGCCAGCAGTTTGCAGGGGAGCTCCTACGAGCAGTACTTC.

This clone was detected only a few times. The rearrangement joins TRBV2 to TRBJ2-7; TRBD2 matches at 10 bases. This CDR3 contains 14 residues. V was clipped by 4 bases and J by 3 bases; unmatched bases: 3. CDR1 is SNHLY and CDR2 is FYNNEI in the germline V gene. CDR3 sequence reads: CASSGASGSYEQYF. CDR3 nucleotides: TGTGCCAGCAGTGGGGCTAGCGGGAGCTACGAGCAGTACTTC.

The chain has TRBV28 and TRBJ1-1, with TRBD1 matching 7 bases. Germline values: CDR1 MDHEN, CDR2 SYDVKM. V was pared by 2 bases and J by 4 bases, with 4 bases of the junction left unmatched. The CDR3 totals 14 residues. The CDR3 DNA is TGTGCCAGCAGTTTAAGGGGGCGAGGCACTGAAGCTTTCTTT. The encoded protein is CASSLRGRGTEAFF.

V gene TRBV15 combines with J gene TRBJ2-3; D ambiguous. The CDR3 runs to 15 residues. Germline V gives CDR1 LNHNV, CDR2 YYDKDF (reference sequence). V was trimmed by 0 bases and J by 4 bases, leaving 11 bases between them. CDR3 loop: CATSRDPGRSDTQYF. CDR3 sequence (DNA): TGTGCCACCAGCAGAGATCCTGGGCGATCAGATACGCAGTATTTT.

This clone was recorded once. The V and J genes are TRBV30 and TRBJ1-6, with TRBD1 matching over 8 bases. In germline, CDR1 is GTSNPN, CDR2 SVGIG (reference sequence). This CDR3 spans 16 amino acids. With V trimmed by 1 base and J by 6 bases, 8 bases remained unmatched. The CDR3 is CAWSASGGGGNSPLHF. The CDR3 bases are TGTGCCTGGAGTGCTTCAGGGGGCGGAGGTAATTCACCCCTCCACTTT.

This rearrangement joins TRBV6-1 to TRBJ2-7, with TRBD1 identical over 10 bases. The junction had 6 bases not matched to a gene; V was cut back by 6 bases and J by 4 bases. Germline V gives CDR1 MNHNS, CDR2 SASEGT. The CDR3 covers 14 residues. The CDR3 DNA reads TGTGCCAGCAGAAGGGACAGGGGATGGTACGAGCAGTACTTC. It yields the protein CASRRDRGWYEQYF.

The chain uses TRBV7-2 and TRBJ2-7; 9 positions agree with TRBD2. Losses at the gene ends were 5 bases for V and 4 bases for J; bases not matched to a gene: 9. The CDR3 extends over 15 amino acids. CDR1 and CDR2 (germline): SGHTA, FQGNSA. The CDR3 reads CASSPSGRSGYEQYF. The DNA of the CDR3 is TGTGCCAGCAGCCCAAGCGGGAGGTCCGGGTACGAGCAGTACTTC. Full variable domain (remainder filled in from reference TRBV7-2 and TRBJ2-7): GAGVSQSPSNKVTEKGKDVELRCDPISGHTALYWYRQSLGQGLEFLIYFQGNSAPDKSGLPSDRFSAERTGGSVSTLTIQRTQQEDSAVYLCASSPSGRSGYEQYFGPGTRLTVT.

This sequence joins TRBV5-4 and TRBJ2-6; 12 bases map to TRBD2. Germline V lookup: CDR1 SGHNT, CDR2 YYREEE (reference sequence). With V trimmed by 9 bases and J by 2 bases, 9 bases remained unmatched. The CDR3 spans 17 residues. In DNA form, the CDR3 reads TGTGCCACCTTCCCTAGCGGGGGGGCAGCTGGGGCCAACGTCCTGACTTTC. Translating it yields CATFPSGGAAGANVLTF.

J is TRBJ2-3 and V is TRBV19; the D gene is possibly TRBD1 (6 bases). Deletions cut 7 bases from V and 3 bases from J, with 17 bases between. The CDR3 consists of 15 residues. In germline, CDR1 is LNHDA, CDR2 SQIVND (reference sequence). CDR3 DNA sequence: TGTGCCAGTACTAAGACTGCCCAGGGGACAGATACGCAGTATTTT. This sequence encodes CASTKTAQGTDTQYF.

V usage is TRBV5-6 and J usage is TRBJ2-5; a possible D gene is TRBD1 (6 bases). V dropped 0 bases and J dropped 8 bases, with 14 bases sitting between them. The germline V gene encodes CDR1 SGHDT and CDR2 YYEEEE. CDR3 length: 14 residues. For the CDR3, the DNA is TGTGCCAGCAGCTTGGGGACAGCGATCGGAACCCAGTACTTC. As protein: CASSLGTAIGTQYF.